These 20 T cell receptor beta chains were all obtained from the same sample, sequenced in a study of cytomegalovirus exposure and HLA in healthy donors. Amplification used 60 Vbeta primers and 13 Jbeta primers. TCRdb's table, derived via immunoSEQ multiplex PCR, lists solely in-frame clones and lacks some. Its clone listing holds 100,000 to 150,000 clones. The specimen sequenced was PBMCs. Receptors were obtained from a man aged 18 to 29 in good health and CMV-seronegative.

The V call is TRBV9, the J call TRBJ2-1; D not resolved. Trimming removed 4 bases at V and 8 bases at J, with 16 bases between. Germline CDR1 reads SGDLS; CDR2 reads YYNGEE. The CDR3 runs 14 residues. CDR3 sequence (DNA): TGTGCCAGCAGCCCAACCCCGAAGTGGCATGAGCAGTTCTTC. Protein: CASSPTPKWHEQFF.

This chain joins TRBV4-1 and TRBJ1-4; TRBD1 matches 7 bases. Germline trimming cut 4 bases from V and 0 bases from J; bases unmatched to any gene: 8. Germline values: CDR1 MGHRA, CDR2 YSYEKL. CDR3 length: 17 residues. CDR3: CASSLLRQGPTNEKLFF. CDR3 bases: TGCGCCAGCAGCCTCCTCCGACAGGGACCAACTAATGAAAAACTGTTTTTT.

CDR3 DNA: TGTGCCAGCAGCCCTCGGTCTTTCAGGCATGGCACAGATACGCAGTATTTT. It yields the protein CASSPRSFRHGTDTQYF. This chain uses TRBV28 with TRBJ2-3; no clear D gene. V lost 6 bases to trimming and J lost 1 base, with 20 bases between them. The CDR3 runs to 17 residues. Germline CDR1 MDHEN, CDR2 SYDVKM.

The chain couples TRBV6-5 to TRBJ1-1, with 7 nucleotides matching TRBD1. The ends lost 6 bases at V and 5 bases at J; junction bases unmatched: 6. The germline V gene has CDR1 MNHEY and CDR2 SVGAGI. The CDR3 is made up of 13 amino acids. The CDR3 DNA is TGTGCCAGCAGATGGACAGGCGGAACTGAAGCTTTCTTT. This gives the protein CASRWTGGTEAFF.

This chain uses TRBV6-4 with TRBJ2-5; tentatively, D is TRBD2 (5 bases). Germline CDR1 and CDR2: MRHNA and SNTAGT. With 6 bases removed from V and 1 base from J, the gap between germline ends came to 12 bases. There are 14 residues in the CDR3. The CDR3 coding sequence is TGTGCCAGCAGCGAAAAAGGAGGCCAAGAGACCCAGTACTTC. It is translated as CASSEKGGQETQYF.

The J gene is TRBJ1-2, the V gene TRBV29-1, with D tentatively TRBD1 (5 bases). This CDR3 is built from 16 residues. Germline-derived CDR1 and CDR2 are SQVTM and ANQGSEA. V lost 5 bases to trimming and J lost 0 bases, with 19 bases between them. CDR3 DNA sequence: TGCAGCGTTTATGGACTGCGGGGACCCACTAACTATGGCTACACCTTC. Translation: CSVYGLRGPTNYGYTF.

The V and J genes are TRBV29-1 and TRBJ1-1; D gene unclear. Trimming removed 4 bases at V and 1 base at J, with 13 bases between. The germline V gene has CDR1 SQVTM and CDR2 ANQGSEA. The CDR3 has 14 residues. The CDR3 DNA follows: TGCAGCGTTGTAGTCACTCGGGGGAACACTGAAGCTTTCTTT. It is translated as CSVVVTRGNTEAFF.

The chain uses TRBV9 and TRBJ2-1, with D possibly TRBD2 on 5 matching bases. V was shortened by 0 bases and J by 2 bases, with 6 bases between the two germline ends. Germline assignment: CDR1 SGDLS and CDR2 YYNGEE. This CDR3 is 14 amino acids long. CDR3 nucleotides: TGTGCCAGCAGCGTAGTACTAGCCTACAATGAGCAGTTCTTC. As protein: CASSVVLAYNEQFF.

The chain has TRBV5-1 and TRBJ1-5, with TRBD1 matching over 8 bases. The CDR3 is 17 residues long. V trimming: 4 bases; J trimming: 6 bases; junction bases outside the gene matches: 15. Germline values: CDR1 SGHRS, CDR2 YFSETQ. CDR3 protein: CASSPRPTGDGVQPQHF. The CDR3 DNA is TGCGCCAGCAGCCCCCGCCCGACAGGGGACGGTGTTCAGCCCCAGCATTTT.

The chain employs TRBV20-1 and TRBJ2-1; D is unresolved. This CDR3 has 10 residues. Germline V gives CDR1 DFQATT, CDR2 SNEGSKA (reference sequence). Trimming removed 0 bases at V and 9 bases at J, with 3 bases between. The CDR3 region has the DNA TGCAGTGCTAGAGATAGTGAGCAGTTCTTC. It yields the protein CSARDSEQFF.

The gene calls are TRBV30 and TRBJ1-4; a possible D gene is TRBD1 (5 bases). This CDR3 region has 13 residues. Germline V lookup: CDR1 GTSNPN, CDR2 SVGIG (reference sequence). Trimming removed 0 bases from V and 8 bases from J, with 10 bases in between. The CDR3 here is CAWSVRRGEKLFF. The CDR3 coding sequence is TGTGCCTGGAGTGTTCGTCGGGGGGAAAAACTGTTTTTT.

Here the CDR3 DNA reads TGTGCCACCAGTGAGGCGGGAGGGCCCCACGAGCAGTACTTC. It codes for CATSEAGGPHEQYF. The rearrangement joins TRBV15 to TRBJ2-7; TRBD2 matches at 9 bases. This CDR3 is built from 14 residues. The J segment lost 5 bases and the V segment lost 6 bases, leaving 8 bases of the junction unmatched. Germline CDR1 reads LNHNV; CDR2 reads YYDKDF (reference sequence).

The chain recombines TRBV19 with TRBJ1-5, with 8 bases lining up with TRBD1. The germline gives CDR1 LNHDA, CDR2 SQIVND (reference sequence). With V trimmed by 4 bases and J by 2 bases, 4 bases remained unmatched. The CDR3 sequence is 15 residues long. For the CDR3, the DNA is TGTGCCAGTAGTACCGGGGACAGGCGCAATCAGCCCCAGCATTTT. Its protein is CASSTGDRRNQPQHF.

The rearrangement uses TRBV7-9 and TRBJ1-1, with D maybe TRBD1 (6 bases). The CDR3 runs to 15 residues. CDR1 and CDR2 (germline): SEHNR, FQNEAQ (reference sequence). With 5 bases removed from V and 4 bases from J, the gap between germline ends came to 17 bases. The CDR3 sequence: CASSPEVVQGTEAFF. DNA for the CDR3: TGTGCCAGCAGCCCCGAGGTAGTACAGGGCACTGAAGCTTTCTTT.

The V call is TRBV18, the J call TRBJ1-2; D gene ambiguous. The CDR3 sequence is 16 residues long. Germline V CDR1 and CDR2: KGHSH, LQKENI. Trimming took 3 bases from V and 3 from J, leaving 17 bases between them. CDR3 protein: CASSPPELGGDYGYTF. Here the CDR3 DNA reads TGTGCCAGCTCACCTCCCGAATTGGGAGGAGACTATGGCTACACCTTC.

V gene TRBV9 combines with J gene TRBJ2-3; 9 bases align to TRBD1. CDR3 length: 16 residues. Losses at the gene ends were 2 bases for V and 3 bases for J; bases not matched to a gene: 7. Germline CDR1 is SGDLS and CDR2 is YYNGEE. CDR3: CASSVNRGLWTDTQYF. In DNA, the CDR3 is TGTGCCAGCAGCGTTAACAGGGGGCTGTGGACAGATACGCAGTATTTT.

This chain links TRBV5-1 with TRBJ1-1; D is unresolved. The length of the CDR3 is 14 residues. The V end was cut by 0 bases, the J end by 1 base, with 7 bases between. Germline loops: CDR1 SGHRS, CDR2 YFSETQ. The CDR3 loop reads CASSLVAANTEAFF. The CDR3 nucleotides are TGCGCCAGCAGCTTGGTGGCCGCGAACACTGAAGCTTTCTTT.

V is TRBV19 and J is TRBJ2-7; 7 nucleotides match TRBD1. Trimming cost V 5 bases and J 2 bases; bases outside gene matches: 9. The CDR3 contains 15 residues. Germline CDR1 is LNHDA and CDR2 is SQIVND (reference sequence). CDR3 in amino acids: CASSDPGQTAYEQYF. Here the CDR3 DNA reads TGTGCCAGTAGTGATCCGGGACAGACCGCCTACGAGCAGTACTTC.

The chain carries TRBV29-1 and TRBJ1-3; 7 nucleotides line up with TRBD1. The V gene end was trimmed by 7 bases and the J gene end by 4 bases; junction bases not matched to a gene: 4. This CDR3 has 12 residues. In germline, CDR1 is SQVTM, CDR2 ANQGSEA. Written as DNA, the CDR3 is TGCAGCGCCACGGGACAGGGAAACACCATATATTTT. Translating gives CSATGQGNTIYF.

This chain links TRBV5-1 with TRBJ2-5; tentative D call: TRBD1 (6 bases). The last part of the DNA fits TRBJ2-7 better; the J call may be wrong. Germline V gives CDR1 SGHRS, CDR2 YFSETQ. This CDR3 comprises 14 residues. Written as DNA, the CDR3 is TGCGCCAGCAGCTCCTTGACAGGATCCCACGAGCAGTACTTC. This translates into CASSSLTGSHEQYF.